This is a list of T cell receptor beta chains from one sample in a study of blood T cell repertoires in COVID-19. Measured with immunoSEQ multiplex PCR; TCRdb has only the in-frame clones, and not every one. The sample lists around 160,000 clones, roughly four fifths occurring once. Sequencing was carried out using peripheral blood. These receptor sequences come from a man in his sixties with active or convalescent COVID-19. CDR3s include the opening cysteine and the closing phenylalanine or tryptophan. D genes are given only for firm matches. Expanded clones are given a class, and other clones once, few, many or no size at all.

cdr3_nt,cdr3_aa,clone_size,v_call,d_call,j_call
TGTGCCAGCAGCTTGGACCCTAGCGGGAGCTCGAATGAGCAGTTCTTC,CASSLDPSGSSNEQFF,-,TRBV5-4,TRBD2,TRBJ2-1
TGTGCCAGCACCCAGGGAGGGGGAAACTACGAGCAGTACTTC,CASTQGGGNYEQYF,-,TRBV2,-,TRBJ2-7
TGTGCCAGCAGCCCCCGTGGCGGGAGTAGTTCCTCGTACGAGCAGTACTTC,CASSPRGGSSSSYEQYF,-,TRBV7-2,TRBD2,TRBJ2-7
TGCGCCAGCAGCTTGGCTCAGGGAGGGGCAGATACGCAGTATTTT,CASSLAQGGADTQYF,few,TRBV5-1,TRBD2,TRBJ2-3
TGTGCCAGCAGCGTACAGACAGGGAGTGCTGAAGCTTTCTTT,CASSVQTGSAEAFF,once,TRBV7-2,TRBD1,TRBJ1-1
TGTGCCAGCAGTCCCGACAGGGGAGGGTGGGATTCACCCCTCCACTTT,CASSPDRGGWDSPLHF,-,TRBV28,TRBD1,TRBJ1-6
TGCGCCAGCAGCTTTGGAGGGGGGGCATCCAATGAGCAGTTCTTC,CASSFGGGASNEQFF,-,TRBV5-1,-,TRBJ2-1
TGTGCCAGCACCCGGACTGGGGGGGCTCGCTACACCTTC,CASTRTGGARYTF,-,TRBV2,-,TRBJ1-2
TGTGCCAGCAGTGGCCGGACTCCCCTAGCCAAAAACATTCAGTACTTC,CASSGRTPLAKNIQYF,-,TRBV2,-,TRBJ2-4
TGTGCCATCAGTGACGGGACTAGCGGGAGAAAAACGCTTTACGAGCAGTACTTC,CAISDGTSGRKTLYEQYF,-,TRBV10-3,TRBD2,TRBJ2-7
TGCGCCAGCAGCTTGGGGTCGGATGAAAAACTGTTTTTT,CASSLGSDEKLFF,-,TRBV5-1,-,TRBJ1-4
TGCGCCAGCAGCTGGGGACTGGATTCCTACGAGCAGTACTTC,CASSWGLDSYEQYF,-,TRBV5-1,-,TRBJ2-7